Listed below are T cell receptor beta chains from one sample, sequenced in a study of cytotoxic CD8 clonotypes in ibrutinib-treated CLL. Clones were sequenced by immunoSEQ multiplex PCR, and TCRdb holds only the in-frame ones, with some missing. The sample has about 34,000 clones; roughly three quarters are singletons. This specimen consisted of PBMCs, obtained before ibrutinib treatment. All receptors derive from a human donor with chronic lymphocytic leukemia. Each CDR3 is given with its conserved first and last residue. A D gene is named only where the DNA matches it firmly. Not all rows give a size; the values are once, few, many and, for expanded clones, a class.

j_call cdr3_length clone_size v_call d_call cdr3_aa cdr3_nt
TRBJ1-4 16 NA TRBV4-2 TRBD1 CASSQALGTDNEKLFF TGTGCCAGCAGCCAAGCATTAGGGACAGATAATGAAAAACTGTTTTTT
TRBJ1-2 17 NA TRBV4-2 TRBD1 CASSQDLLDTGDYGYTF TGTGCCAGCAGCCAAGACCTACTTGACACAGGGGACTATGGCTACACCTTC
TRBJ1-2 15 NA TRBV27 TRBD1 CASSLGRGRVVGYTF TGTGCCAGCAGTTTAGGCAGGGGGCGGGTTGTGGGCTACACCTTC
TRBJ2-5 14 NA TRBV27 TRBD2 CASSLFAGEETQYF TGTGCCAGCAGTTTATTTGCGGGAGAAGAGACCCAGTACTTC
TRBJ1-4 18 NA TRBV5-1 NA CASSQIGQGFATNEKLFF TGCGCCAGCAGCCAAATTGGACAAGGATTTGCAACTAATGAAAAACTGTTTTTT
TRBJ2-2 16 NA TRBV6-6 TRBD2 CASSYGTSGARRELFF TGTGCCAGCAGTTACGGGACTAGCGGGGCCCGCAGGGAGCTGTTTTTT
TRBJ2-7 16 NA TRBV27 TRBD1 CASKALGQGSSYEQYF TGTGCCAGCAAAGCCCTGGGACAGGGGTCCTCCTACGAGCAGTACTTC
TRBJ2-7 17 NA TRBV4-1 TRBD2 CASSHFGVIAGSYEQYF TGCGCCAGCAGCCATTTCGGAGTGATAGCGGGGTCCTACGAGCAGTACTTC
TRBJ2-5 16 NA TRBV5-1 TRBD2 CASSLEGLAGVETQYF TGCGCCAGCAGCTTGGAAGGACTAGCGGGAGTTGAGACCCAGTACTTC
TRBJ1-2 14 NA TRBV9 TRBD1 CASSIQGTLGGYTF TGTGCCAGCAGCATACAGGGGACCTTGGGAGGCTACACCTTC
TRBJ1-2 14 few TRBV6-1 NA CASSERDGNDGYTF TGTGCCAGCAGTGAACGGGACGGGAACGATGGCTACACCTTC
TRBJ1-2 14 NA TRBV10-3 TRBD1 CAISETGGNYGYTF TGTGCCATCAGTGAAACAGGGGGAAACTATGGCTACACCTTC
TRBJ2-3 17 NA TRBV2 TRBD2 CASTKSAGGRYTDTQYF TGTGCCAGCACAAAGTCGGCGGGGGGGCGTTACACAGATACGCAGTATTTT
TRBJ1-6 17 NA TRBV18 TRBD1 CASSLTGTGAQNSPLHF TGTGCCAGCTCCCTGACCGGGACAGGGGCCCAGAATTCACCCCTCCACTTT
TRBJ2-5 15 NA TRBV6-5 NA CASSYGGGLQETQYF TGTGCCAGCAGTTACGGGGGGGGCCTACAAGAGACCCAGTACTTC
TRBJ1-1 12 NA TRBV29-1 NA CSTKSGVTEAFF TGCAGCACTAAGTCAGGGGTGACTGAAGCTTTCTTT
TRBJ1-2 13 NA TRBV5-6 NA CASSLGGVGGYTF TGTGCCAGCAGCTTGGGCGGGGTCGGTGGCTACACCTTC
TRBJ1-3 12 NA TRBV7-2 NA CASSRVGNTIYF TGTGCCAGCAGCCGAGTTGGAAACACCATATATTTT
TRBJ2-5 15 NA TRBV13 NA CASSPARGGGETQYF TGTGCCAGCAGCCCCGCCCGGGGAGGTGGTGAGACCCAGTACTTC
TRBJ1-5 15 NA TRBV4-2 NA CASSQGEGGNQPQHF TGTGCCAGCAGCCAAGGGGAAGGGGGCAATCAGCCCCAGCATTTT
TRBJ2-7 13 once TRBV7-2 NA CASSSYGAYEQYF TGTGCCAGCAGCTCTTATGGTGCCTACGAGCAGTACTTC
TRBJ2-7 14 NA TRBV27 NA CASSLFPDLGEQYF TGTGCCAGCAGTTTATTTCCCGACCTCGGCGAGCAGTACTTC
TRBJ2-1 13 NA TRBV7-6 NA CASSTTSGHEQFF TGTGCCAGCAGCACAACGTCCGGGCATGAGCAGTTCTTC
TRBJ2-2 15 NA TRBV6-1 NA CASSEVGAYTGELFF TGTGCCAGCAGTGAAGTGGGGGCTTACACCGGGGAGCTGTTTTTT
TRBJ2-1 11 NA TRBV7-9 NA CASSLNYEQFF TGTGCCAGCAGCTTAAACTATGAGCAGTTCTTC
TRBJ1-5 13 NA TRBV2 NA CASARRDRQPQHF TGTGCCAGCGCTCGCAGGGACCGGCAGCCCCAGCATTTT
TRBJ1-6 13 NA TRBV19 TRBD1 CASRTGRRSPLHF TGTGCCAGTAGGACAGGGCGACGGTCACCCCTCCACTTT
TRBJ1-5 14 NA TRBV27 NA CASSPLNSGSLKHF TGTGCCAGCAGTCCACTTAACAGCGGTTCTCTCAAGCATTTT
TRBJ1-3 13 NA TRBV2 NA CASSGGFGNTIYF TGTGCCAGCAGTGGGGGGTTTGGAAACACCATATATTTT
TRBJ2-2 14 NA TRBV5-4 NA CASSLPQNTGELFF TGTGCCAGCAGCTTACCACAGAACACCGGGGAGCTGTTTTTT
TRBJ1-5 14 NA TRBV6-1 TRBD1 CASSPGTVNQPQHF TGTGCCAGCAGCCCCGGGACAGTCAATCAGCCCCAGCATTTT
TRBJ1-6 18 NA TRBV16 NA CASSQVFLAVDNNSPLHF TGTGCCAGCAGCCAAGTTTTTCTGGCCGTAGACAATAATTCACCCCTCCACTTT
TRBJ1-2 11 NA TRBV28 NA CASSSLFGYTF TGTGCCAGCAGTTCCCTCTTTGGCTACACCTTC
TRBJ2-7 13 NA TRBV19 NA CASKGRGFYEQYF TGTGCCAGTAAGGGACGGGGCTTCTACGAGCAGTACTTC
TRBJ1-3 17 NA TRBV15 NA CATSRSRQLLSGNTIYF TGTGCCACCAGCAGAAGTAGACAGCTCCTCTCTGGAAACACCATATATTTT
TRBJ2-4 12 NA TRBV6-1 NA CASRSDWGIQYF TGTGCCAGCAGGAGCGACTGGGGCATTCAGTACTTC
TRBJ2-1 15 NA TRBV29-1 NA CSVERGWEGVNEQFF TGCAGCGTTGAGAGGGGGTGGGAAGGGGTGAATGAGCAGTTCTTC
TRBJ1-1 13 few TRBV5-1 NA CASSFSEWTEAFF TGCGCCAGCAGCTTTTCCGAGTGGACTGAAGCTTTCTTT
TRBJ2-7 15 few TRBV7-3 TRBD2 CASSKLAGGTYEQYF TGTGCCAGCAGTAAACTAGCGGGAGGGACCTACGAGCAGTACTTC
TRBJ1-3 18 medium-sized TRBV25-1 TRBD1 CASSVWDSASFSGNTIYF TGTGCCAGCAGTGTCTGGGACAGTGCTTCGTTCTCTGGAAACACCATATATTTT
TRBJ2-7 15 few TRBV11-2 TRBD1 CASSYLGQGSYEQYF TGTGCCAGCAGCTACCTCGGACAGGGTTCCTACGAGCAGTACTTC
TRBJ1-5 12 many TRBV6-5 NA CASSYSGQPQHF TGTGCCAGCAGTTACTCAGGTCAGCCCCAGCATTTT
TRBJ2-1 15 few TRBV2 NA CASSPREGSYNEQFF TGTGCCAGCAGTCCCAGGGAAGGCTCCTACAATGAGCAGTTCTTC
TRBJ2-5 14 NA TRBV7-2 TRBD2 CASSLVAGEETQYF TGTGCCAGCAGCTTGGTAGCGGGGGAAGAGACCCAGTACTTC
TRBJ1-2 14 NA TRBV28 TRBD1 CASSSTGKNYGYTF TGTGCCAGCAGTTCGACAGGGAAGAATTATGGCTACACCTTC
TRBJ2-7 13 NA TRBV27 NA CASSLGRPYEQYF TGTGCCAGCAGTTTGGGGAGGCCCTACGAGCAGTACTTC